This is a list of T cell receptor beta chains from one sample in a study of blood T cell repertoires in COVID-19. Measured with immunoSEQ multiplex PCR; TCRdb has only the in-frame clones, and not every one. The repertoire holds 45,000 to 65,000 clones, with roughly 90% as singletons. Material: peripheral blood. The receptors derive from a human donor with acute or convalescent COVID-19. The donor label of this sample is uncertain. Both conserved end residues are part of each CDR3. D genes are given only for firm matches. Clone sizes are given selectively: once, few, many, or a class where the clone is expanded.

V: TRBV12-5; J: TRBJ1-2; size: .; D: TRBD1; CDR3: CASGLASGTGTGDYTF; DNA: TGTGCTAGTGGTTTGGCCTCCGGGACCGGGACAGGGGATTACACCTTC
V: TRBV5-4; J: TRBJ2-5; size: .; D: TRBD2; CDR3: CASSPQRGARTQYF; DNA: TGTGCCAGCAGTCCTCAGCGGGGTGCGAGGACCCAGTACTTC
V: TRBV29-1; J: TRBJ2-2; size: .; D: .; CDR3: CSVEQGNGGELFF; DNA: TGCAGCGTTGAACAGGGGAACGGCGGGGAGCTGTTTTTT
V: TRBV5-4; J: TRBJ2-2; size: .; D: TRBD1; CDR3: CASSGGQLNTGELFF; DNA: TGTGCCAGCAGCGGGGGACAGCTGAACACCGGGGAGCTGTTTTTT
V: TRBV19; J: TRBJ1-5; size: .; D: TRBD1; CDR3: CASDDRGDYQPQHF; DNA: TGTGCCAGTGACGACAGGGGGGACTATCAGCCCCAGCATTTT
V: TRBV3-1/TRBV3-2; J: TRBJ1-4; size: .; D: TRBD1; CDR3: CASSSRPGQGPAGEKLFF; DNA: TGTGCCAGCAGCTCCCGACCGGGACAGGGTCCCGCGGGTGAAAAACTGTTTTTT
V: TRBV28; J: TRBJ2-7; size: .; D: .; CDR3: CASSFLALYEQYF; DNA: TGTGCCAGCAGTTTTCTAGCTCTCTACGAGCAGTACTTC
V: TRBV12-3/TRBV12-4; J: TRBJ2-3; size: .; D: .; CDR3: CASSLGEWDTQYF; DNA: TGTGCCAGCAGTTTGGGCGAGTGGGATACGCAGTATTTT
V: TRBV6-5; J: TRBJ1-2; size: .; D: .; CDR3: CASSYSNSVGYGYTF; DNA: TGTGCCAGCAGTTACTCGAACAGTGTTGGCTATGGCTACACCTTC
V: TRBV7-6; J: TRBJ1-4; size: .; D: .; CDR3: CASSLGQFNEKLFF; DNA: TGTGCCAGCAGCTTAGGACAGTTTAATGAAAAACTGTTTTTT
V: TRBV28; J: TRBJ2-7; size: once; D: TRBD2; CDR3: CASTTRGGRSYEQYF; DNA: TGTGCCAGCACCACTCGGGGCGGGAGAAGTTACGAGCAGTACTTC
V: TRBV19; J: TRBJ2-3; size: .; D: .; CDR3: CASSTGADTQYF; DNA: TGTGCCAGTAGTACAGGGGCAGATACGCAGTATTTT
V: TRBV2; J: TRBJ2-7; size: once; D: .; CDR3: CASSLRQPSSYEQYF; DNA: TGTGCCAGCAGTTTGCGCCAACCGAGCTCCTACGAGCAGTACTTC
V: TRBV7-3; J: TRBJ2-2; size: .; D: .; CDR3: CASSLTGTSNTGELFF; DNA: TGTGCCAGCAGCTTGACCGGGACATCTAACACCGGGGAGCTGTTTTTT
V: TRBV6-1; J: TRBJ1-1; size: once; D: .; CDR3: CASSEYEGSDTEAFF; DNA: TGTGCCAGCAGTGAATACGAGGGTTCGGACACTGAAGCTTTCTTT
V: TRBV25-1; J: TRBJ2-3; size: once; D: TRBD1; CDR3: CASSDLTGGGTDTQYF; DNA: TGTGCCAGCAGTGACCTCACAGGGGGCGGAACAGATACGCAGTATTTT
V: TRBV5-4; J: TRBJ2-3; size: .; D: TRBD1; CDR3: CASSLAGTGFGDTQYF; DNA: TGTGCCAGCAGCTTGGCGGGGACAGGGTTTGGGGATACGCAGTATTTT
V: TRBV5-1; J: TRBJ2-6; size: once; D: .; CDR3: CASSLSGAGANVLTF; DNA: TGCGCCAGCAGCTTGTCGGGTGCTGGGGCCAACGTCCTGACTTTC
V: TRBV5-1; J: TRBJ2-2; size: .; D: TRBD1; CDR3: CASSGTERVTNTGELFF; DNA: TGCGCCAGCAGCGGGACAGAGAGAGTAACGAACACCGGGGAGCTGTTTTTT
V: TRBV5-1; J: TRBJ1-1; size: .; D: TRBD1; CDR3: CASSTRTGEITEAFF; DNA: TGCGCCAGCAGCACGCGGACAGGGGAGATCACTGAAGCTTTCTTT
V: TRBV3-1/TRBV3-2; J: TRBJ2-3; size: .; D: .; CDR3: CASSPNRRGRGYF; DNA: TGTGCCAGCAGCCCCAACAGAAGGGGGCGGGGGTATTTT
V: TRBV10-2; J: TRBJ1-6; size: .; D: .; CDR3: CASSTTRTENNSPLHF; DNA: TGCGCCAGCAGTACTACTCGGACAGAGAATAATTCACCCCTCCACTTT
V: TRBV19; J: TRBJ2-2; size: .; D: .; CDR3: CASRAAGSGTGELFF; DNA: TGTGCCAGTAGGGCCGCGGGCTCAGGCACCGGGGAGCTGTTTTTT
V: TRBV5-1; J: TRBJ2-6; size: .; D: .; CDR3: CASSLSSGANVLTF; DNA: TGCGCCAGTTCCCTTAGCTCTGGGGCCAACGTCCTGACTTTC
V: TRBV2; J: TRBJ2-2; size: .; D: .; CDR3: CASRLLGGDTGELFF; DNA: TGTGCCAGCAGGCTTCTAGGGGGGGACACCGGGGAGCTGTTTTTT
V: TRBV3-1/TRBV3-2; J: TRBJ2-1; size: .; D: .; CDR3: CASSQGLLAYNEQFF; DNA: TGTGCCAGCAGCCAAGGGTTACTAGCCTACAATGAGCAGTTCTTC
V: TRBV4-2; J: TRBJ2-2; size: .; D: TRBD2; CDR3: CASSKPGLAGTGELFF; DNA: TGTGCCAGCAGCAAGCCTGGACTAGCGGGGACCGGGGAGCTGTTTTTT
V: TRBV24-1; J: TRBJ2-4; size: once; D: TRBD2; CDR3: CATSEGGTSGQNIQYF; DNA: TGTGCCACCAGTGAGGGCGGGACTAGCGGGCAAAACATTCAGTACTTC
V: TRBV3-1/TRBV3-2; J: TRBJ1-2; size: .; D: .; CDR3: CASSSTRDLPGYTF; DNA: TGTGCCAGCAGTTCCACCCGGGATCTACCGGGCTACACCTTC
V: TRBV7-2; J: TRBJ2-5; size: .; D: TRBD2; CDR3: CASSSQGGLAGETQYF; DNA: TGTGCCAGCAGCTCACAAGGTGGACTAGCGGGAGAGACCCAGTACTTC
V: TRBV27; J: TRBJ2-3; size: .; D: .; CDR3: CASSFGGVTDTQYF; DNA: TGTGCCAGCAGTTTTGGAGGGGTCACAGATACGCAGTATTTT
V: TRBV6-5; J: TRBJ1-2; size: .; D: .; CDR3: CASSYGGSGYTF; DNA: TGTGCCAGCAGTTACGGGGGGAGTGGCTACACCTTC
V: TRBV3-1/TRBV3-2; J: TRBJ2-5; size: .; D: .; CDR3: CASSPRETQYF; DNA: TGTGCCAGCAGCCCTCGAGAGACCCAGTACTTC
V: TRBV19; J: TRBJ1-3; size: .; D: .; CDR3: CASSRTRGAGNTIYF; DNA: TGTGCCAGTAGTCGCACCAGGGGAGCTGGAAACACCATATATTTT
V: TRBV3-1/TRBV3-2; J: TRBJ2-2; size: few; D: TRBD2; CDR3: CASSQPRGLAITGELFF; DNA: TGTGCCAGCAGCCAACCGCGGGGACTAGCGATCACCGGGGAGCTGTTTTTT
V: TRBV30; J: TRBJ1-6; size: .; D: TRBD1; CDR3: CAWSRTGWSSYNSPLHF; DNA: TGTGCCTGGAGTAGGACAGGTTGGAGCTCCTATAATTCACCCCTCCACTTT
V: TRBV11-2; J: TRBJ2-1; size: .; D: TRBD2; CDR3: CASSPISGQREGYNEQFF; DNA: TGTGCCAGCAGCCCGATTAGCGGCCAGCGGGAGGGTTACAATGAGCAGTTCTTC
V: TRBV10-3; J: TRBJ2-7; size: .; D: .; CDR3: CAISESTKGRGSPYEQYF; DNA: TGTGCCATCAGTGAGTCGACCAAGGGTAGGGGGTCCCCCTACGAGCAGTACTTC
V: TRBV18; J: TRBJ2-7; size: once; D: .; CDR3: CASSPPSGRSYEQYF; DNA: TGTGCCAGCTCACCACCTTCAGGCCGGTCCTACGAGCAGTACTTC
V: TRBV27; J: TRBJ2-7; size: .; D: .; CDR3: CASSLAREHEQYF; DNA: TGTGCCAGCAGTTTAGCCAGGGAACACGAGCAGTACTTC
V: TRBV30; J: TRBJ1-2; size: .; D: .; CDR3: CAWIWGHNNYGYTF; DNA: TGTGCCTGGATATGGGGACATAATAACTATGGCTACACCTTC
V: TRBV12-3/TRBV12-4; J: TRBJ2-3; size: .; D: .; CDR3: CASMEGSTDTQYF; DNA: TGTGCCAGCATGGAGGGTAGCACAGATACGCAGTATTTT
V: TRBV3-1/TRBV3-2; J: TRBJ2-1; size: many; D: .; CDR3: CASSYPGSYNEQFF; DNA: TGTGCCAGCAGCTATCCGGGGAGCTACAATGAGCAGTTCTTC
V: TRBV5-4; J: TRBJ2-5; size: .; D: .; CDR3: CASSITGFQETQYF; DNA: TGTGCCAGCAGCATAACAGGGTTCCAGGAGACCCAGTACTTC
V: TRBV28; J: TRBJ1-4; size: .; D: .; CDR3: CASSFGRRTINEKLFF; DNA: TGTGCCAGCAGTTTCGGCCGGAGAACTATTAATGAAAAACTGTTTTTT
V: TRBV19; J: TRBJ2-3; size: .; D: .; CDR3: CASSLRDAGDTQYF; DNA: TGTGCCAGTAGTCTTCGGGACGCGGGGGATACGCAGTATTTT
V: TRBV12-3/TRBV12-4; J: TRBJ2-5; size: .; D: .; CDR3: CASSPGLAETQYF; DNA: TGTGCCAGCAGTCCGGGACTGGCGGAGACCCAGTACTTC
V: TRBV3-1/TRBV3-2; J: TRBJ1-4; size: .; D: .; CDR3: CASSQGGTSGEKLFF; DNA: TGTGCCAGCAGCCAAGGGGGAACCTCGGGGGAAAAACTGTTTTTT
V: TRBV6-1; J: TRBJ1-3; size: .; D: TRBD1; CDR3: CASSGRQGTSGNTIYF; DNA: TGTGCCAGCAGTGGCAGACAGGGAACCTCTGGAAACACCATATATTTT
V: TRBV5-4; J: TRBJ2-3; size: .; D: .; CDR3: CASSYNSGTQYF; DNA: TGTGCCAGCAGCTACAATAGCGGTACGCAGTATTTT
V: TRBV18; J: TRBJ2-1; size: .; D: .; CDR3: CASSPLKYYNEQFF; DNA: TGTGCCAGCTCACCACTAAAATACTACAATGAGCAGTTCTTC
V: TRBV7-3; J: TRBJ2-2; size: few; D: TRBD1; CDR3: CASSRGNRGQDGELFF; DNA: TGTGCCAGCAGCCGAGGCAACAGGGGGCAGGACGGGGAGCTGTTTTTT
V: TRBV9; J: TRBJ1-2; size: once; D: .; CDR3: CASSQTQGTPPYGYTF; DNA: TGTGCCAGCAGCCAGACCCAGGGGACGCCTCCCTATGGCTACACCTTC
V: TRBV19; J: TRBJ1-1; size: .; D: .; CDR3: CASRSLTRGRGTEAFF; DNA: TGTGCCAGTAGATCTCTCACCAGGGGCAGAGGCACTGAAGCTTTCTTT
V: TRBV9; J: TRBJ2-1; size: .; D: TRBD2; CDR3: CASSVTSDRYNEQFF; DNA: TGTGCCAGCAGCGTCACTAGCGACCGCTACAATGAGCAGTTCTTC
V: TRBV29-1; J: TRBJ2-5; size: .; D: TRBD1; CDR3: CSVHKTTGAGETQYF; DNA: TGCAGCGTCCATAAAACTACAGGGGCCGGGGAGACCCAGTACTTC
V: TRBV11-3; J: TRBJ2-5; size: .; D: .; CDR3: CASKKGGQETQYF; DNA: TGTGCCAGCAAAAAGGGGGGGCAAGAGACCCAGTACTTC
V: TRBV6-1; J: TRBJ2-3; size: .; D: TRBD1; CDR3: CASSGGQENPIDTQYF; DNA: TGTGCCAGCAGTGGGGGACAGGAAAACCCCATAGATACGCAGTATTTT
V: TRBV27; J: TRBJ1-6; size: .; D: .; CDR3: CASRRAYNSPLHF; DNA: TGTGCCAGCCGGCGGGCGTATAATTCACCCCTCCACTTT